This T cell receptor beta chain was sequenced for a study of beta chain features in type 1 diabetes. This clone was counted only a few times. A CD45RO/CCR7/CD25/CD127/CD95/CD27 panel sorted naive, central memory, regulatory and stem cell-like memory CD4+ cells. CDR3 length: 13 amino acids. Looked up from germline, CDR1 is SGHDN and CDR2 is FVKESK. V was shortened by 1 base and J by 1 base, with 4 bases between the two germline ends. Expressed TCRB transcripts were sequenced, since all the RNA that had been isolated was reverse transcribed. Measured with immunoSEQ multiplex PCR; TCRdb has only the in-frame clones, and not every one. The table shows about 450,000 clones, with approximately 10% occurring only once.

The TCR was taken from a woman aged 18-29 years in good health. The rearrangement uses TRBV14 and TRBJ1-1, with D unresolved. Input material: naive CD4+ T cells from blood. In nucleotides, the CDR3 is TGTGCCAGCAGCCAAGCAAGGAACACTGAAGCTTTCTTT. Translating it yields CASSQARNTEAFF.